Below are 24 T cell receptor beta chains sequenced from a single sample in a study of T cells in Graves' hyperthyroidism and ophthalmopathy (dated by TCRdb to about 2019). Library preparation used multiplex PCR. The instrument was an Illumina HiSeq 2000. Amplification of TCR beta CDR3 regions was carried out from RNA transcripts. For the first round of RT-PCR on the TCR CDR3, the HTBI primer set was used together with the Qiagen OneStep RT-PCR kit. In TCRdb, the public reads were trimmed at Q25 with fastp and aligned with MiXCR, with productive beta chains retained. Each entry merges the rows of one CDR3 protein and shows their most common DNA and genes. The sample table lists under 750,000 distinct CDR3 sequences, approximately 19% of them with a count of one. The ten largest account for roughly a sixth of the sample. Sequenced material: blood. These receptors all stem from a woman aged 50 to 60 with Graves' hyperthyroidism that later progressed to Graves' ophthalmopathy.

This clonotype was detected only a few times. The chain links TRBV20-1 to TRBJ1-2; no clear D gene. This CDR3 is 11 amino acids long. Germline-derived CDR1 and CDR2 are DFQATT and SNEGSKA (reference sequence). V lost 6 bases to trimming and J lost 4 bases, with 9 bases between them. The CDR3 spells CSAEGSYGYTF. DNA for the CDR3: TGCAGTGCGGAGGGCTCCTATGGCTACACCTTC.

This clonotype showed up many times. The chain employs TRBV5-1 and TRBJ2-1; 10 positions match TRBD2. Looked up from germline, CDR1 is SGHRS and CDR2 is YFSETQ. The CDR3 is 18 amino acids. V shed 1 base and J 4 bases; nucleotides not matched to a gene: 11. The CDR3 DNA sequence: TGCGCCAGCAGCTTGTATGCTAGCGGGGGACCGACTTACAATGAGCAGTTCTTC. It specifies CASSLYASGGPTYNEQFF.

The chain's CDR3 is CASVGRDTEAFF. In DNA, the CDR3 is TGTGCCAGCGTAGGGAGAGACACTGAAGCTTTCTTT. The J gene is TRBJ1-1, the V gene TRBV7-6, with unresolved D. Trimming shortened V by 8 bases and J by 3 bases, and 10 bases separated the two germline ends. Germline V gives CDR1 SGHVS, CDR2 FNYEAQ. The CDR3 consists of 12 residues.

This chain links TRBV7-9 with TRBJ2-3, with 7 bases lining up with TRBD1. Germline assignment: CDR1 SEHNR and CDR2 FQNEAQ (reference sequence). J was trimmed by 2 bases and V by 5 bases; bases with no gene match: 7. The CDR3 is 15 residues long. CDR3 amino acids: CASSRGQATTDTQYF. In DNA, the CDR3 is TGTGCCAGCAGCCGAGGACAGGCTACCACAGATACGCAGTATTTT.

The J gene is TRBJ1-4, the V gene TRBV4-1; 9 bases align to TRBD1. Unmatched junction bases numbered 7, after V lost 2 bases and J lost 3 bases. The CDR3 spans 17 residues. Germline CDR1 and CDR2: MGHRA and YSYEKL. CDR3: CASSQSETGGSNEKLFF. CDR3 DNA sequence: TGCGCCAGCAGCCAATCTGAGACAGGGGGATCTAATGAAAAACTGTTTTTT.

This clonotype occurred a few times. The chain has TRBV7-8 and TRBJ1-1; D is ambiguous. This CDR3 is 14 amino acids long. V dropped 1 base and J dropped 3 bases, with 9 bases sitting between them. Germline CDR1 reads SGHVS; CDR2 reads FQNEAQ. The CDR3 coding sequence is TGTGCCAGCAGCTTAGACGCAGATGACACTGAAGCTTTCTTT. Protein product: CASSLDADDTEAFF.

In this sample, this clonotype turned up many times. The chain joins TRBV28 to TRBJ2-1, with TRBD2 matching 8 bases. Germline V CDR1 and CDR2: MDHEN, SYDVKM. Trimming cost V 3 bases and J 5 bases; bases outside gene matches: 18. This CDR3 contains 19 residues. CDR3 loop: CASSLGRRGALKPDNEQFF. The CDR3 DNA reads TGTGCCAGCAGTTTGGGGAGGCGGGGGGCCCTCAAGCCCGACAATGAGCAGTTCTTC.

The chain employs TRBV6-1 and TRBJ1-6, with 7 positions matching TRBD1. This CDR3 comprises 16 residues. Germline V gives CDR1 MNHNS, CDR2 SASEGT. V gave up 4 bases and J gave up 9 bases; unmatched junction bases: 12. The CDR3 reads CASSVTPGGGGSPLHF. In nucleotides, the CDR3 is TGTGCCAGCAGTGTAACTCCAGGGGGTGGTGGTTCACCCCTCCACTTT.

This clonotype was recorded at least ten times. The chain carries TRBV6-8 and TRBJ1-1; possible D gene TRBD1, 6 bases. The V gene's germline CDR1 is MNHGY and CDR2 SAAAGT. CDR3 length: 15 residues. V was pared by 6 bases and J by 5 bases, with 19 bases between. CDR3 residues: CASSPDRREQTEAFF. In DNA, the CDR3 is TGTGCCAGCAGCCCTGACAGGAGAGAACAGACTGAAGCTTTCTTT.

There are a few counts of this clonotype. The chain carries TRBV29-1 and TRBJ2-3; 8 bases line up with TRBD1. The CDR3 loop spans 13 amino acids. Looked up from germline, CDR1 is SQVTM and CDR2 is ANQGSEA. J was trimmed by 3 bases and V by 7 bases; bases with no gene match: 6. CDR3 sequence: CSGDRGGTDTQYF. CDR3 coding DNA: TGCAGCGGTGACAGGGGTGGGACAGATACGCAGTATTTT.

The chain joins TRBV6-8 to TRBJ1-5, with D possibly matching TRBD1 (5 bases). Per the germline V gene, CDR1 is MNHGY and CDR2 is SAAAGT. The V and J ends lost 0 bases and 7 bases respectively, with 13 bases between them. The CDR3 length is 15 residues. In DNA, the CDR3 is TGTGCCAGCAGTTACTCGCGCACAGGTGGACAGCCCCAGCATTTT. Translating it yields CASSYSRTGGQPQHF.

The sample holds a few counts of this clonotype. This chain uses TRBV20-1 with TRBJ1-2; no definite D call. Per the germline V gene, CDR1 is DFQATT and CDR2 is SNEGSKA (reference sequence). The CDR3 contains 12 residues. Trimming removed 7 bases from V and 4 bases from J, with 13 bases in between. The CDR3 region is CSVSGRTYGYTF. CDR3 sequence (DNA): TGCAGTGTGTCTGGACGGACCTATGGCTACACCTTC.

This clonotype was found many times. The V and J genes are TRBV2 and TRBJ2-5; D call uncertain. The CDR3 runs to 14 residues. The germline V and J ends were trimmed by 5 bases and 5 bases, with 15 bases remaining between them. Germline V CDR1 and CDR2: SNHLY, FYNNEI. CDR3 in DNA: TGTGCCAGCAGTTACCCGGCGGTTAGGGAGACCCAGTACTTC. It encodes CASSYPAVRETQYF. The whole variable domain, filled in from reference TRBV2 and TRBJ2-5, reads EPEVTQTPSHQVTQMGQEVILRCVPISNHLYFYWYRQILGQKVEFLVSFYNNEISEKSEIFDDQFSVERPDGSNFTLKIRSTKLEDSAMYFCASSYPAVRETQYFGPGTRLLVL.

This clonotype has only a few counts. This rearrangement joins TRBV9 to TRBJ2-5; 9 bases are shared with TRBD2. Per the germline V gene, CDR1 is SGDLS and CDR2 is YYNGEE. The CDR3 sequence is 14 residues long. The trim removed 3 bases at V and 2 bases at J, leaving 2 bases unmatched. The CDR3 sequence: CASSERGAQETQYF. The CDR3 DNA follows: TGTGCCAGCAGCGAGCGGGGGGCTCAAGAGACCCAGTACTTC.

In its sample, this clonotype was seen a few times. V usage is TRBV10-1 and J usage is TRBJ2-3; D could derive from TRBD1 or TRBD2 (6 bases each). Germline loops: CDR1 WNHNN, CDR2 SYGVQD (reference sequence). The CDR3 is made up of 15 amino acids. Trimming took 0 bases from V and 5 from J, leaving 12 bases between them. CDR3 in amino acids: CASSESGGSRDTQYF. The CDR3 coding sequence is TGCGCCAGCAGTGAGTCGGGGGGCTCGAGAGATACGCAGTATTTT.

The table lists this clonotype with many counts. This chain links TRBV20-1 with TRBJ2-2; no definite D call. V was clipped by 0 bases and J by 1 base, with 9 bases between them. The CDR3 contains 15 residues. Germline V gene data show CDR1 as DFQATT and CDR2 as SNEGSKA (reference sequence). The CDR3 DNA sequence: TGCAGTGCTAGAGATCACCACGTGAACACCGGGGAGCTGTTTTTT. The encoded protein is CSARDHHVNTGELFF.

The V gene is TRBV19, the J gene TRBJ2-7, with D maybe TRBD1 (6 bases). Trimming cost V 5 bases and J 0 bases, with 17 bases left between them. In germline, CDR1 is LNHDA, CDR2 SQIVND (reference sequence). The CDR3 loop spans 16 amino acids. The CDR3 DNA follows: TGTGCCAGTAGTGTGGCCTACGGACAGAGCTCCTACGAGCAGTACTTC. Translating it yields CASSVAYGQSSYEQYF.

In its sample, this clonotype was seen a few times. The chain employs TRBV5-1 and TRBJ2-5; 9 bases are a match to TRBD1. Trimming took 1 base from V and 5 from J; bases not matched to a gene: 3. This CDR3 is 14 amino acids long. Germline V gene sequence: CDR1 SGHRS, CDR2 YFSETQ. In nucleotides, the CDR3 is TGCGCCAGCAGCTTGAACAGGGGGCCCGAGACCCAGTACTTC. Its protein product is CASSLNRGPETQYF.

The chain is built from TRBV20-1 and TRBJ1-2; no clear D. There are 14 residues in the CDR3. V lost 2 bases and J 0 bases, leaving 10 bases between the germline ends. CDR1 and CDR2 from the germline V gene are DFQATT and SNEGSKA (reference sequence). CDR3 sequence reads: CSARTSAANYGYTF. The CDR3 DNA reads TGCAGTGCTAGAACCTCGGCGGCTAACTATGGCTACACCTTC.

This clonotype was picked up one time. A read error is possible here, since a much larger clone lies one base away. V and J are TRBV6-1 and TRBJ1-1; 7 bases agree with TRBD1. Losses at the gene ends were 10 bases for V and 3 bases for J; bases not matched to a gene: 14. Looked up from germline, CDR1 is MNHNS and CDR2 is SASEGT. The CDR3 is made up of 15 amino acids. The CDR3 protein is CATDRESVADTEAFF. CDR3 coding DNA: TGTGCCACAGACAGGGAGTCGGTAGCGGACACTGAAGCTTTCTTT.

V usage is TRBV5-1 and J usage is TRBJ1-6; 7 bases agree with TRBD1. Trimming removed 0 bases from V and 7 bases from J; junction bases left unmatched: 4. This CDR3 is built from 15 residues. Per the germline V gene, CDR1 is SGHRS and CDR2 is YFSETQ. DNA of the CDR3: TGCGCCAGCAGCTTGGCGGGACAGCAAAATTCACCCCTCCACTTT. It is translated as CASSLAGQQNSPLHF. The full variable domain, its missing parts supplied by reference TRBV5-1 and TRBJ1-6, is KAGVTQTPRYLIKTRGQQVTLSCSPISGHRSVSWYQQTPGQGLQFLFEYFSETQRNKGNFPGRFSGRQFSNSRSEMNVSTLELGDSALYLCASSLAGQQNSPLHFGNGTRLTVT.

J is TRBJ2-1 and V is TRBV9; D is undetermined. From germline, CDR1 is SGDLS and CDR2 YYNGEE. The CDR3 spans 16 residues. V was trimmed by 3 bases and J by 0 bases, leaving 13 bases between them. DNA for the CDR3: TGTGCCAGCAGCGCCCAATTCGGCCTCTCCTACAATGAGCAGTTCTTC. Protein: CASSAQFGLSYNEQFF.

This clonotype was counted at least ten times. The V and J genes are TRBV5-1 and TRBJ2-5, with TRBD1 as a possible D gene (5 bases). Per the germline V gene, CDR1 is SGHRS and CDR2 is YFSETQ. The CDR3 has 18 residues. Trimming took off 5 bases at V and 5 bases at J, with 28 bases between the two ends. CDR3 sequence: CASRPGGRTPWTGETQYF. In nucleotides, the CDR3 is TGCGCCAGCAGGCCTGGCGGACGGACACCCTGGACGGGCGAGACCCAGTACTTC.

This clonotype occurred many times. V and J are TRBV7-9 and TRBJ1-5; D ambiguous. V was shortened by 1 base and J by 5 bases, with 12 bases between the two germline ends. The length of the CDR3 is 15 residues. Germline CDR1 is SEHNR and CDR2 is FQNEAQ (reference sequence). CDR3 region: CASSLVGERDQPQHF. The CDR3 region has the DNA TGTGCCAGCAGCTTAGTCGGGGAGCGGGATCAGCCCCAGCATTTT.